The clone carrying this T cell receptor (beta chain) was detected only a few times. Germline loops: CDR1 DFQATT, CDR2 SNEGSKA (reference sequence). The CDR3 contains 12 residues. V was cut by 6 bases and J by 12 bases, with 15 bases left in between. This sample is part of a study of blood T cells in healthy people across ages. Sample-barcoded 5' priming and a J-beta primer mix drove a second PCR of about 7 to 11 cycles. TCRdb processed the 5' RACE reads anew with MiXCR; each CDR3 protein has one entry. The table shows fewer than 950,000 distinct CDR3 sequences, with approximately 53% occurring only once.

V is TRBV20-1 and J is TRBJ1-6; the D gene is possibly TRBD1 (5 bases). Sequencing was done on a sample of blood. The sequence derives from a man aged 80 or over in good health. The CDR3 DNA reads as TGCAGTGCGCCAAGACAGACTGAACCCCTCCACTTT. It specifies CSAPRQTEPLHF.